This T cell receptor beta chain derives from a study of CXCR3 chemokines and chemotherapy response in bladder cancer. TCRdb ran MiXCR on the PCR reads and lists one entry per CDR3 protein. This table holds around 1,100 distinct CDR3 sequences, roughly a sixth found once. V was clipped by 0 bases and J by 0 bases; unmatched bases: 11. This CDR3 has 19 amino acids. This clonotype was counted at least ten times. Sampling took place from a patient whose treatment included neoadjuvant chemotherapy. This chain uses TRBV5-3 with TRBJ2-7; 11 nucleotides align to TRBD1. TRBV5-3 is known as an ORF, though its function is uncertain. This clonotype was obtained from a human donor with bladder cancer that responded to neoadjuvant chemotherapy. CDR3 sequence: CARSLARDRGYIGSYEQYF. The CDR3, as DNA: TGTGCCAGAAGCTTGGCCCGGGACAGGGGGTACATTGGCTCCTACGAGCAGTACTTC.